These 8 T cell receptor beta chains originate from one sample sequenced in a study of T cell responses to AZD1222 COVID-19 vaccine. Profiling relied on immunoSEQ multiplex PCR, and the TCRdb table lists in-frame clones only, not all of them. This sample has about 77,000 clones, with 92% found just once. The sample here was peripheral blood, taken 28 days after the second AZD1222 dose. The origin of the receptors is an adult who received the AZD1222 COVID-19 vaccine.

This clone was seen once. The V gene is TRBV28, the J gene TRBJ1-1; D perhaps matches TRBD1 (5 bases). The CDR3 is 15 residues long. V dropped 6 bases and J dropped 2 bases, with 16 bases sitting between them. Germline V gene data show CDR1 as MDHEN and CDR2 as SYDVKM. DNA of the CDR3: TGTGCCAGCAGGCTGCAGGGTGGGTTCAACACTGAAGCTTTCTTT. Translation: CASRLQGGFNTEAFF.

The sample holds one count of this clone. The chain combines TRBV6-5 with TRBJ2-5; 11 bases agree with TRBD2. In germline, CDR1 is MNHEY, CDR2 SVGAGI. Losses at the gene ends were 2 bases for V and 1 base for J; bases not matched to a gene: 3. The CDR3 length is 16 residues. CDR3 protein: CASSYEGTSGQETQYF. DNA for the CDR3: TGTGCCAGCAGTTACGAAGGGACTAGCGGCCAAGAGACCCAGTACTTC.

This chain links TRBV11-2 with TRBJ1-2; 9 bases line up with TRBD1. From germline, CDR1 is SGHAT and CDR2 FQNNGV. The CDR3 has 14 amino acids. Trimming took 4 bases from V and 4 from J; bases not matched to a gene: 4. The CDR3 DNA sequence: TGTGCCAGCAGCTCTGGGACAGGGTTCTATGGCTACACCTTC. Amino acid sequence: CASSSGTGFYGYTF.

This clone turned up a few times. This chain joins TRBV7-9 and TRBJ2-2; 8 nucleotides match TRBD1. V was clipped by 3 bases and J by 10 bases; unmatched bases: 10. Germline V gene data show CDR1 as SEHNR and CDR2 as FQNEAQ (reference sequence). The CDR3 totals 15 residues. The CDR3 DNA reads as TGTGCCAGCAGCTTCACAGGGGGAGTGAGGGAGGAGCTGTTTTTT. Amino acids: CASSFTGGVREELFF.

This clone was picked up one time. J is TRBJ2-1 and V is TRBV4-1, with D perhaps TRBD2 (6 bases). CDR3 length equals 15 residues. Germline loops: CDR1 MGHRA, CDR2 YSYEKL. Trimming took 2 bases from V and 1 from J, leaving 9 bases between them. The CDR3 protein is CASSQPTRSYNEQFF. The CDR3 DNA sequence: TGCGCCAGCAGCCAACCGACTAGATCCTACAATGAGCAGTTCTTC.

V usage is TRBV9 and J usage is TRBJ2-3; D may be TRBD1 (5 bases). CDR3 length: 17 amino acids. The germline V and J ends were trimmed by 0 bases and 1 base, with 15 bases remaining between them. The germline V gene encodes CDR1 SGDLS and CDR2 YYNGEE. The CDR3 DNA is TGTGCCAGCAGCGTAGGGGCCAGGGCGACCCGCACAGATACGCAGTATTTT. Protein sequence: CASSVGARATRTDTQYF.

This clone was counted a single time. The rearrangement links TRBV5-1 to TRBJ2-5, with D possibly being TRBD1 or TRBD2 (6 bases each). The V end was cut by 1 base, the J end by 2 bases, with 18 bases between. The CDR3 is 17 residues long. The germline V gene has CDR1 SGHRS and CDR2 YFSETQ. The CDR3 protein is CASSLFLRDTSQETQYF. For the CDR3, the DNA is TGCGCCAGCAGCTTGTTTTTGCGGGACACCTCGCAAGAGACCCAGTACTTC.

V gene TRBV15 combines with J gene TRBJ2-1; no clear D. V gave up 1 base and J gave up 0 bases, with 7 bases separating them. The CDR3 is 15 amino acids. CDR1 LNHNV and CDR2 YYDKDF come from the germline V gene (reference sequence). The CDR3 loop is CATSRGLNSYNEQFF. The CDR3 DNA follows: TGTGCCACCAGCAGAGGCCTCAACTCCTACAATGAGCAGTTCTTC. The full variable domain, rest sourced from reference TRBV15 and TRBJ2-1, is DAMVIQNPRYQVTQFGKPVTLSCSQTLNHNVMYWYQQKSSQAPKLLFHYYDKDFNNEADTPDNFQSRRPNTSFCFLDIRSPGLGDTAMYLCATSRGLNSYNEQFFGPGTRLTVL.